This T cell receptor beta chain appears in the sequencing data of a study of post-analysis software for immune sequencing data. Overall study context: Patients with relapsing-remitting, secondary progressive and progressive-relapsing multiple sclerosis courses were all represented. General study results and limits: The study found TRBV5-6, TRBV5-1 and TRBV20-1 among 4 or 5 TRBV segments more frequent in patients than controls. The authors found that F measure strongly co-clustered same-batch samples.

Unique molecular identifiers had been added to the TCR beta cDNA libraries. With roughly 0.9 to 11 million T cells as the source, a few hundred thousand cDNA molecules resulted. TCRdb recomputed calls from the PCR reads with MiXCR, one row per CDR3 protein. The sample lists approximately 570,000 distinct CDR3 sequences, 44% seen once, with 1.5% to 2% in the top ten. This clonotype showed up just a few times. No antigen is known for it. The trim removed 6 bases at V and 4 bases at J, leaving 7 bases unmatched. Germline lookup yields CDR1 SNHLY and CDR2 FYNNEI. This CDR3 has 15 residues. This chain uses TRBV2 with TRBJ2-1, with 9 bases matching TRBD2. Input material: blood. This clonotype was obtained from a girl aged 5 to 17 with multiple sclerosis. The CDR3, as DNA: TGTGCCAGCAGGAGGGCTAGCGGGATTTACAATGAGCAGTTCTTC. It encodes CASRRASGIYNEQFF.